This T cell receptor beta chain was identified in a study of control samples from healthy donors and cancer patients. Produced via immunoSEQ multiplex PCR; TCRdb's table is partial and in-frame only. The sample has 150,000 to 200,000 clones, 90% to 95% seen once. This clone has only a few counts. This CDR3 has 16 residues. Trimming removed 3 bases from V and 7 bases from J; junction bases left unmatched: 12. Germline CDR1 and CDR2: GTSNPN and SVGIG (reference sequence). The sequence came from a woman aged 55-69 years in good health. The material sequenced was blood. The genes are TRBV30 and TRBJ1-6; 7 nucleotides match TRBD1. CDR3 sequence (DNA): TGTGCCTGGAGGACGCCGGGGGACAGCACAAATTCACCCCTCCACTTT. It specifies CAWRTPGDSTNSPLHF.